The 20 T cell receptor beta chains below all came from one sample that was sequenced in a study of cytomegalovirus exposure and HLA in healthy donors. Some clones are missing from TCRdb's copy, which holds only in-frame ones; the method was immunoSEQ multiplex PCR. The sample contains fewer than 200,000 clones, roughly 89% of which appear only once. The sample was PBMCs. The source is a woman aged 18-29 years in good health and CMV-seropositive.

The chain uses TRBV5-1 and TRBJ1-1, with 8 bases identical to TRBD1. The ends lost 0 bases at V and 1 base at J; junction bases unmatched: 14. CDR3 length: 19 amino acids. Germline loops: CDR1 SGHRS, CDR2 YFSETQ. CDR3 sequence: CASSLVQGASWIPNTEAFF. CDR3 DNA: TGCGCCAGCAGCTTGGTGCAGGGGGCTTCGTGGATCCCGAACACTGAAGCTTTCTTT.

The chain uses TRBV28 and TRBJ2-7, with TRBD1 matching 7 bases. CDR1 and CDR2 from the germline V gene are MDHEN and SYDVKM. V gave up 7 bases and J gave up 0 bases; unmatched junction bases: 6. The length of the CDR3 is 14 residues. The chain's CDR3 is CASIPGQHSYEQYF. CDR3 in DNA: TGTGCCAGCATCCCGGGACAGCACTCCTACGAGCAGTACTTC.

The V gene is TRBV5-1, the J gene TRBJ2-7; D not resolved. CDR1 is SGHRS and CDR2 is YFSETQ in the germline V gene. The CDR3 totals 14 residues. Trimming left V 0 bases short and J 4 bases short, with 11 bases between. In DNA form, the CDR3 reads TGCGCCAGCAGCTTGGGAGGCGTGGAATACGAGCAGTACTTC. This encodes CASSLGGVEYEQYF.

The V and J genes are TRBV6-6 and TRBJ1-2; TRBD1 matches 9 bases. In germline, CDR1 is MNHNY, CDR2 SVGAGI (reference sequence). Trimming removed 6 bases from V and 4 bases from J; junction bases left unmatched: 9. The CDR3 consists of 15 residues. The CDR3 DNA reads TGTGCCAGCAGGGGGTCGGGACAGGGCTCCTATGGCTACACCTTC. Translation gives CASRGSGQGSYGYTF.

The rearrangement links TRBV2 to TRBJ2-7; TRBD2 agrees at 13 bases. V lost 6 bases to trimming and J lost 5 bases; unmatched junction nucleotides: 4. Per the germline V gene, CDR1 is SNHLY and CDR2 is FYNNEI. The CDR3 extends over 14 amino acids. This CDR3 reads CASRLAGGLHEQYF. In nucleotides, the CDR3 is TGTGCCAGCAGACTAGCGGGAGGGCTCCACGAGCAGTACTTC.

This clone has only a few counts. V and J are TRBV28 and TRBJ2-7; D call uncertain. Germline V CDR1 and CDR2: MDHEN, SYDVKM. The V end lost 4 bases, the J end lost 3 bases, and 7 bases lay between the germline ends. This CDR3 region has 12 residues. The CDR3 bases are TGTGCCAGCAGTTCCTACAGCTACGAGCAGTACTTC. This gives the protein CASSSYSYEQYF.

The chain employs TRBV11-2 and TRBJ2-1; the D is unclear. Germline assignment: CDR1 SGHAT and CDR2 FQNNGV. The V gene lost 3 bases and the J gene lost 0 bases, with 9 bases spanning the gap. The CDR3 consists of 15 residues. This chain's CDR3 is CASSFEVASYNEQFF. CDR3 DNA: TGTGCCAGCAGCTTTGAGGTAGCCTCCTACAATGAGCAGTTCTTC.

The CDR3 region has the DNA TGTGCCACCTTAACCCGAGCGGGACAGGCAGATACGCAGTATTTT. Its translation: CATLTRAGQADTQYF. V gene TRBV10-3 combines with J gene TRBJ2-3, with D maybe TRBD1 (8 bases). V lost 10 bases and J 4 bases, leaving 21 bases between the germline ends. CDR3 length: 15 amino acids. From germline, CDR1 is ENHRY and CDR2 SYGVKD.

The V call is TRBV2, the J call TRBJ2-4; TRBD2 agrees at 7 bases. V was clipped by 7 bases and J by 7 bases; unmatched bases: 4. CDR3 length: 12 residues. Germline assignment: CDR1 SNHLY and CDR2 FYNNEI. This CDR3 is CASIKGGNIQYF. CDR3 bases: TGTGCCAGCATAAAGGGAGGGAACATTCAGTACTTC.

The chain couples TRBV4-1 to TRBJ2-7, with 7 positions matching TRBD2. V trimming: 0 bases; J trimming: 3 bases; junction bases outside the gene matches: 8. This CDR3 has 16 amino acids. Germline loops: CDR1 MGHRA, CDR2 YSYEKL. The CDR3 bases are TGCGCCAGCAGCCAAGATCGGCCTAGCGGACTCTACGAGCAGTACTTC. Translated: CASSQDRPSGLYEQYF.

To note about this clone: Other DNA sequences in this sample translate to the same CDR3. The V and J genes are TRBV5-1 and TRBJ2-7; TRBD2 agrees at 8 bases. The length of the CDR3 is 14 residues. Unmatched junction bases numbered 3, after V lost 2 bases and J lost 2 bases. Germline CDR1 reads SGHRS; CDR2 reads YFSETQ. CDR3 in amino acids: CASSLAGAPYEQYF. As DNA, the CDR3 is TGCGCCAGCAGCTTAGCGGGAGCCCCCTACGAGCAGTACTTC.

The CDR3 coding sequence is TGTGCCAGCAGCTTGAGGACAGGGTCCATGAACACTGAAGCTTTCTTT. Residues: CASSLRTGSMNTEAFF. V and J are TRBV5-6 and TRBJ1-1; 8 bases agree with TRBD1. The CDR3 sequence is 16 residues long. Germline V CDR1 and CDR2: SGHDT, YYEEEE. With V trimmed by 1 base and J by 0 bases, 5 bases remained unmatched.

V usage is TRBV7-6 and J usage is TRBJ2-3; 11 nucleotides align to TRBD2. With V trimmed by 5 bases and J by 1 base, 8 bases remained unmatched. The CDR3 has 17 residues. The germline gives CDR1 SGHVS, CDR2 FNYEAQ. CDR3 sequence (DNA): TGTGCCAGCAGCGCGTATCTAGCGGGAGGTGGCACAGATACGCAGTATTTT. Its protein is CASSAYLAGGGTDTQYF.

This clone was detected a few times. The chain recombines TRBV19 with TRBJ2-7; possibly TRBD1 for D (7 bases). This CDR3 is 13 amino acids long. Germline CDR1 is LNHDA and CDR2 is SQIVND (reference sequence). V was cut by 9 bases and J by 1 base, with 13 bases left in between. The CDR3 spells CARAGGTSYEQYF. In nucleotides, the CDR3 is TGTGCCAGAGCAGGGGGGACATCCTACGAGCAGTACTTC.

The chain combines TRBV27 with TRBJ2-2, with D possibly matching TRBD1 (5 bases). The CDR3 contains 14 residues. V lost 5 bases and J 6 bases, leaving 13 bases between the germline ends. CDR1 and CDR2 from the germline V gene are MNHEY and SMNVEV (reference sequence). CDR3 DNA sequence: TGTGCCAGCAGTGCCTATAGGGGTGCCGGGGAGCTGTTTTTT. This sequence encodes CASSAYRGAGELFF.

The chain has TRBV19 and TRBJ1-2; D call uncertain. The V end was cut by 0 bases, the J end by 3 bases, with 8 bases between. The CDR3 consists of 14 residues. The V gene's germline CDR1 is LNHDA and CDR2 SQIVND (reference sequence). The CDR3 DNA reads TGTGCCAGTAGTATAGACAGCGGTGACTATGGCTACACCTTC. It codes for CASSIDSGDYGYTF.

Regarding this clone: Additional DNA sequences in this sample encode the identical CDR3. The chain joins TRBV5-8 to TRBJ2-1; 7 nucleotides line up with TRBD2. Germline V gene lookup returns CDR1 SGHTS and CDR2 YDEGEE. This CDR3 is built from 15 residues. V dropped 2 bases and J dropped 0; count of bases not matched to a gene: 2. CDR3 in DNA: TGTGCCAGCAGCTTAGCGGGAAACTCCTACAATGAGCAGTTCTTC. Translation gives CASSLAGNSYNEQFF. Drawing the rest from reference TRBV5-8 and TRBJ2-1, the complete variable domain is EAGVTQSPTHLIKTRGQQATLRCSPISGHTSVYWYQQALGLGLQFLLWYDEGEERNRGNFPPRFSGRQFPNYSSELNVNALELEDSALYLCASSLAGNSYNEQFFGPGTRLTVL.

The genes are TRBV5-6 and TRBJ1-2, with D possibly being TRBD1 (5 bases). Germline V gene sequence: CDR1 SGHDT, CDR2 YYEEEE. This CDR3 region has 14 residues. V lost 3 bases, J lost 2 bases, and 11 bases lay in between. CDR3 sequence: CASSSYGANYGYTF. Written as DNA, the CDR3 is TGTGCCAGCAGCTCGTATGGGGCGAACTATGGCTACACCTTC. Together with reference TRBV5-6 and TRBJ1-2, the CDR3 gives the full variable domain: DAGVTQSPTHLIKTRGQQVTLRCSPKSGHDTVSWYQQALGQGPQFIFQYYEEEERQRGNFPDRFSGHQFPNYSSELNVNALLLGDSALYLCASSSYGANYGYTFGSGTRLTVV.

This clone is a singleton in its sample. The CDR3 loop is CASSEQGLTNEKLFF. CDR3 coding DNA: TGTGCCAGCAGTGAACAGGGCTTAACTAATGAAAAACTGTTTTTT. The chain is built from TRBV2 and TRBJ1-4; a possible D gene is TRBD1 (5 bases). This CDR3 comprises 15 residues. Deletions cut 2 bases from V and 1 base from J, with 8 bases between. Germline assignment: CDR1 SNHLY and CDR2 FYNNEI.

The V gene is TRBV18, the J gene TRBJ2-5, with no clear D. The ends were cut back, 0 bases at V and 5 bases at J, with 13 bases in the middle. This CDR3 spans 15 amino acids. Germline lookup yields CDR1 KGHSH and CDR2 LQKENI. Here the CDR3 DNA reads TGTGCCAGCTCACCACCCTCCCTCGCGCGGGAGACCCAGTACTTC. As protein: CASSPPSLARETQYF.